This T cell receptor beta chain was recovered during a study of T cell repertoires in cytomegalovirus infection. Findings and caveats of the study: Dominating the ex vivo response were HLA-C-restricted CMV-specific TCR beta clonotypes.

One entry per CDR3 protein results from TCRdb running MiXCR on the reads. The sample contains about 900,000 distinct CDR3 sequences, around 30% of which appear only once. Per germline, CDR1 MGHDK and CDR2 SYGVNS. V dropped 4 bases and J dropped 8 bases, with 17 bases sitting between them. The CDR3 runs 14 residues. As regards this clonotype: The antigen is not known.

The sequences come from cultured CD8+ T cells from PBMCs, collected from culture after CMV antigen stimulation. This rearrangement joins TRBV25-1 to TRBJ1-2, with unresolved D. This receptor was obtained from a human donor in good health (CMV status not recorded). Some clones in this sample may be carry-over from other donors' samples. CDR3 nucleotides: TGTGCCAGCAGTGGGATATGGGCCAAGAAGGGCTACACCTTC. Amino acids: CASSGIWAKKGYTF.